A selection of T cell receptor beta chains follows, all from one sample in a study of T cells in Graves' hyperthyroidism and ophthalmopathy. Via MiXCR, TCRdb re-called the multiplex PCR reads, giving one row per CDR3 protein. Counted here are fewer than 350,000 distinct CDR3 sequences, around 15% occurring once; the ten biggest clones make up around 30%. Sequenced sample: blood. These receptors originate from a woman aged 45 to 65 with Graves' hyperthyroidism that later progressed to Graves' ophthalmopathy. CDR3s include the opening cysteine and the closing phenylalanine or tryptophan. A D gene is named only where the DNA matches it firmly. A clone size is listed for some rows: how often the clone was seen (once, few, many), or a class if it is expanded.

TRBJ1-2 TRBV27 NA many CASSPSSRDFYRHYGYTF TGTGCCAGCAGTCCATCGTCCCGGGACTTTTATAGGCACTATGGCTACACCTTC
TRBJ2-3 TRBV29-1 NA many CSGALRVGTDTQYF TGCAGCGGGGCGCTAAGGGTCGGCACAGATACGCAGTATTTT
TRBJ2-7 TRBV6-1 TRBD1 many CASRDRGFLVEQYF TGTGCCTCCCGTGACAGGGGTTTTTTAGTCGAGCAGTACTTC
TRBJ2-5 TRBV11-2 NA many CASISTAQETQYF TGTGCCAGCATCTCGACAGCTCAAGAGACCCAGTACTTC
TRBJ2-7 TRBV7-6 TRBD1 many CASSLVPGTESEQYF TGTGCCAGCAGCTTAGTCCCCGGGACAGAAAGCGAGCAGTACTTC
TRBJ2-7 TRBV6-5 TRBD1 many CASSSRDRQYEQYF TGTGCCAGCAGTTCTAGGGACAGGCAATACGAGCAGTACTTC
TRBJ2-5 TRBV27 TRBD2 many CASSSGLATARTQYF TGTGCCAGCAGTTCAGGACTAGCGACCGCTCGGACCCAGTACTTC
TRBJ2-3 TRBV29-1 NA many CSAHHDATDTQYF TGCAGCGCTCACCACGATGCCACAGATACGCAGTATTTT
TRBJ1-6 TRBV6-5 NA NA CASSYQSSYNSPLHF TGTGCCAGCAGTTACCAGAGCTCCTATAATTCACCCCTCCACTTT
TRBJ2-5 TRBV7-9 NA NA CASSLAPTARGVETQYF TGTGCCAGCAGCTTGGCCCCCACCGCACGGGGCGTCGAGACCCAGTACTTC
TRBJ1-1 TRBV27 NA NA CASSPRPKTEAFF TGTGCCAGCAGTCCCCGGCCCAAGACTGAAGCTTTCTTT
TRBJ1-1 TRBV9 TRBD1 many CASSDRQGLGTEAFF TGTGCCAGCAGCGATAGACAGGGATTAGGGACTGAAGCTTTCTTT
TRBJ2-7 TRBV9 NA NA CASSDGVSYEQYF TGTGCCAGCAGCGATGGGGTCTCCTACGAGCAGTACTTC
TRBJ2-1 TRBV29-1 NA many CSVVSGLAMFNEQFF TGCAGCGTTGTTAGCGGCCTAGCGATGTTTAATGAGCAGTTCTTC
TRBJ2-1 TRBV2 NA many CASSESATNEQFF TGTGCCAGCAGTGAATCGGCGACTAATGAGCAGTTCTTC
TRBJ2-3 TRBV12-5 TRBD2 NA CASGLYSGRPRSTDTQYF TGTGCTAGTGGTTTGTATAGCGGGAGGCCGAGGAGCACAGATACGCAGTATTTT
TRBJ1-6 TRBV27 NA many CASSLRTVYNSPLHF TGTGCCAGCAGTTTACGGACCGTGTATAATTCACCCCTCCACTTT
TRBJ1-1 TRBV20-1 TRBD1 NA CSARDRGQAMNTEAFF TGCAGTGCTAGAGATCGAGGACAGGCAATGAACACTGAAGCTTTCTTT
TRBJ2-3 TRBV7-3 NA few CASSHQSGSTDTQYF TGTGCCAGCAGCCACCAGAGCGGGAGCACAGATACGCAGTATTTT
TRBJ1-1 TRBV12-3/TRBV12-4 NA NA CASSSGRRRGTEAFF TGTGCCAGCAGTTCGGGACGGAGAAGGGGAACTGAAGCTTTCTTT
TRBJ1-3 TRBV3-1 NA many CASSQDSASGNTIYF TGTGCCAGCAGCCAAGACTCGGCCTCTGGAAACACCATATATTTT
TRBJ1-2 TRBV20-1 NA few CSARDLPGVYTF TGCAGTGCTAGAGATCTGCCAGGGGTCTACACCTTC
TRBJ2-3 TRBV29-1 NA NA CSVVRQGGGTDTQYF TGCAGCGTTGTTCGCCAGGGAGGTGGCACAGATACGCAGTATTTT
TRBJ2-3 TRBV30 NA NA CAWGGQGPDTQYF TGTGCCTGGGGGGGGCAGGGCCCAGATACGCAGTATTTT
TRBJ2-5 TRBV19 TRBD2 NA CASSIGGSSGRAGTSETQYF TGTGCCAGTAGTATAGGGGGTTCTAGCGGGAGGGCCGGAACTTCAGAGACCCAGTACTTC
TRBJ2-7 TRBV6-1 NA NA CASSELDSEQYF TGTGCCAGCAGTGAACTGGACTCCGAGCAGTACTTC
TRBJ2-2 TRBV28 NA many CASIAAANTGELFF TGTGCCAGCATTGCAGCCGCGAACACCGGGGAGCTGTTTTTT
TRBJ1-1 TRBV6-5 NA many CASSYTFNLMNTEAFF TGTGCCAGCAGTTATACTTTTAACCTTATGAACACTGAAGCTTTCTTT
TRBJ2-7 TRBV7-8 NA many CASSLFGTASYEQYF TGTGCCAGCAGCTTATTTGGGACTGCCTCCTACGAGCAGTACTTC
TRBJ1-6 TRBV13 NA NA CASTPSGIWDWYNSPLHF TGTGCCAGCACCCCGAGCGGTATTTGGGACTGGTATAATTCACCCCTCCACTTT
TRBJ1-4 TRBV5-4 NA NA CASRDNLATNEKLFF TGTGCCAGCCGGGACAACTTAGCAACTAATGAAAAACTGTTTTTT
TRBJ2-7 TRBV18 TRBD2 few CASSPISSGRAYEQYF TGTGCCAGCTCACCTATCTCCAGCGGGAGGGCCTACGAGCAGTACTTC
TRBJ1-1 TRBV3-1 TRBD1 many CASSPRGGQTTEAFF TGTGCCAGCAGCCCAAGAGGGGGACAGACCACTGAAGCTTTCTTT
TRBJ1-3 TRBV27 NA NA CASSFLGPGNTIYF TGTGCCAGCAGTTTCCTAGGACCGGGAAACACCATATATTTT
TRBJ1-5 TRBV5-1 NA many CASSLGQGPNQPQHF TGCGCCAGCAGCTTGGGGCAGGGCCCCAATCAGCCCCAGCATTTT
TRBJ1-3 TRBV28 NA few CASSITRHQYSGNTIYF TGTGCCAGCAGCATCACTCGACACCAGTACTCTGGAAACACCATATATTTT
TRBJ2-3 TRBV10-3 TRBD2 many CATLPAGGYTDTQYF TGTGCCACTCTCCCAGCGGGAGGGTACACAGATACGCAGTATTTT
TRBJ2-5 TRBV12-3/TRBV12-4 TRBD1 many CASRRTGGQETQYF TGTGCCAGCAGGCGGACAGGGGGCCAAGAGACCCAGTACTTC
TRBJ1-5 TRBV28 NA many CASRPLRGGNQPQHF TGTGCCAGCAGACCCCTCCGGGGCGGCAATCAGCCCCAGCATTTT
TRBJ1-5 TRBV13 TRBD1 few CASSQRTGGNQPQHF TGTGCCAGCAGCCAAAGGACAGGGGGGAATCAGCCCCAGCATTTT
TRBJ2-1 TRBV6-2/TRBV6-3 NA few CASGPSDEQFF TGTGCCAGCGGGCCTAGCGATGAGCAGTTCTTC